This T cell receptor beta chain is from a study of glioma-infiltrating T cells. The iRepertoire nested amplicon-rescue multiplex PCR amplified TCR alpha and beta CDR3s from RNA. TCRdb redid the calling of the multiplex PCR reads with MiXCR, one entry per CDR3 protein. This table holds approximately 190,000 distinct CDR3 sequences, 25% to 35% found once. The germline CDR1 and CDR2 sequences are MNHEY and SVGAGI. The CDR3 has 13 residues. This clonotype was seen only once. At one end, the junction sequence differs from germline, possibly due to a read error. The gene calls are TRBV6-5 and TRBJ1-1, with a possible D match to TRBD1 (5 bases). The sequenced sample consisted of glioma tissue, nonneoplastic brain tissue, or PBMCs (not recorded which). The receptor was derived from a human donor with low-grade glioma or glioblastoma, undergoing nonglioma brain surgery, or in good health (not recorded which). As DNA, the CDR3 is TGTACCAGCAGTTTATCATCGACAGTTGAAGATTTCTTT. This gives the protein CTSSLSSTVEDFF.